The entry below describes one T cell receptor beta chain. Its antigen is not identified. Donors each had at least one pre-ART PBMC sample and at least two post-ART ones. Held in samples before DNA extraction were about 0.85-11 million cryopreserved PBMC. CDR3 length: 11 amino acids. The germline V gene encodes CDR1 MNHEY and CDR2 SVGAGI. V lost 6 bases and J 7 bases, leaving 9 bases between the germline ends. The data belong to a study of long-term antiretroviral therapy in people with HIV. Findings and limits, study-wide: HIV repertoire CDR3 lengths ranged less widely than those of controls.

This was the immunoSEQ v3.0 assay at survey level. Sequenced by immunoSEQ multiplex PCR; TCRdb stores in-frame clones only, minus some. The sample shows tens of thousands of clones, 78% of them seen only once. This receptor was obtained from a woman aged 45-59 years with HIV. The chain has TRBV6-5 and TRBJ1-1; possibly TRBD1 for D (5 bases). Source: unsorted PBMCs, taken 3.1 years after starting antiretroviral therapy. The CDR3, as DNA: TGTGCCAGCAGGAGGGGAGTTGAAGCTTTCTTT. Its translation is CASRRGVEAFF.